This T cell receptor (beta chain) was sequenced in a study of blood T cell repertoires in COVID-19. Study summary: There were acute and convalescent COVID-19 samples, and they came from the United States, Italy and Spain. The cDNA or gDNA used as material had been derived from T cells, B-cell-depleted T cells, or PBMCs.

V was pared by 10 bases and J by 3 bases, with 10 bases of the junction left unmatched. Germline lookup yields CDR1 MDHEN and CDR2 SYDVKM. This CDR3 is built from 14 residues. Methods used by the authors: The authors estimated nucleated cell counts from reference gene primer amplification. Sequencing used immunoSEQ multiplex PCR; TCRdb keeps in-frame clones, though not all of them. V and J calls and clone size are as listed in that table; D and trimming were resolved from the DNA. Among approximately 250,000 clones listed, approximately 84% were seen once. This receptor was identified in a man over 45 with acute or convalescent COVID-19. The sample was peripheral blood. The J gene is TRBJ2-7, the V gene TRBV28; 9 bases fit TRBD1. This CDR3 is CATKEQGAGYEQYF. Written as DNA, the CDR3 is TGTGCCACCAAAGAACAGGGGGCTGGCTACGAGCAGTACTTC.